These T cell receptor beta chains were read from a single sample in a study of cytomegalovirus exposure and HLA in healthy donors. Sequencing used immunoSEQ multiplex PCR; TCRdb keeps in-frame clones, though not all of them. The data show around 130,000 clones, about 66% seen once. The sequencing sample was made of PBMCs. These receptors all come from a male donor in good health and CMV-seronegative. Both conserved end residues are part of each CDR3. Rows may omit the clone size; those that give it use once, few, many or a size class.

clone size: .; V gene: TRBV5-1; CDR3 length: 15; CDR3 protein: CASSLVTGTEETQYF
clone size: .; V gene: TRBV11-2; CDR3 length: 14; CDR3 protein: CASSLEGLADEQFF
clone size: few; V gene: TRBV5-4; CDR3 length: 14; CDR3 protein: CASSNGLATDTQYF
clone size: .; V gene: TRBV7-6; CDR3 length: 15; CDR3 protein: CASSLADDSSYEQYF
clone size: .; V gene: TRBV19; CDR3 length: 14; CDR3 protein: CASSITGQTDTQYF
clone size: few; V gene: TRBV25-1; CDR3 length: 15; CDR3 protein: CASSEYLTGGEKLFF
clone size: .; V gene: TRBV19; CDR3 length: 15; CDR3 protein: CASSILAVPQETQYF
clone size: few; V gene: TRBV7-2; CDR3 length: 14; CDR3 protein: CASSTQSRHSPLHF
clone size: .; V gene: TRBV2; CDR3 length: 16; CDR3 protein: CASSFSRDKVEDTQYF
clone size: few; V gene: TRBV11-2; CDR3 length: 15; CDR3 protein: CASSLALDPPGGAFF
clone size: .; V gene: TRBV29-1; CDR3 length: 16; CDR3 protein: CSVESDRGPPGYGYTF
clone size: .; V gene: TRBV7-9; CDR3 length: 13; CDR3 protein: CAIGTGGNEKLFF
clone size: .; V gene: TRBV7-3; CDR3 length: 18; CDR3 protein: CASSLTGLDRVTTGELFF
clone size: few; V gene: TRBV2; CDR3 length: 13; CDR3 protein: CASSEEGERKLFF
clone size: few; V gene: TRBV6-5; CDR3 length: 12; CDR3 protein: CASAEGDYGYTF
clone size: .; V gene: TRBV7-8; CDR3 length: 14; CDR3 protein: CASSSNRDSYEQYF
clone size: once; V gene: TRBV7-9; CDR3 length: 15; CDR3 protein: CASSLGQGRQETQYF
clone size: few; V gene: TRBV30; CDR3 length: 11; CDR3 protein: CAWRAGGGYTF
clone size: .; V gene: TRBV7-3; CDR3 length: 13; CDR3 protein: CASSGNRGEGYTF
clone size: .; V gene: TRBV4-3; CDR3 length: 14; CDR3 protein: CASSQDQETDTQYF
clone size: .; V gene: TRBV6-1; CDR3 length: 11; CDR3 protein: CASRRVGGYTF
clone size: few; V gene: TRBV29-1; CDR3 length: 12; CDR3 protein: CSAGTAPYEQYF
clone size: once; V gene: TRBV2; CDR3 length: 11; CDR3 protein: CASTVSYEQYF
clone size: .; V gene: TRBV25-1; CDR3 length: 14; CDR3 protein: CASTRQGNTGELFF
clone size: .; V gene: TRBV4-1; CDR3 length: 14; CDR3 protein: CASSQGQGGETQYF
clone size: few; V gene: TRBV11-1; CDR3 length: 12; CDR3 protein: CASSLTAYEQYF
clone size: .; V gene: TRBV28; CDR3 length: 14; CDR3 protein: CASFGRGTTYEQYF
clone size: .; V gene: TRBV19; CDR3 length: 14; CDR3 protein: CASSIQGVNYGYTF
clone size: few; V gene: TRBV6-5; CDR3 length: 15; CDR3 protein: CASSYGTASNYEQYF
clone size: .; V gene: TRBV9; CDR3 length: 14; CDR3 protein: CASSVEPGGGEQYF
clone size: .; V gene: TRBV5-1; CDR3 length: 14; CDR3 protein: CASSFLGTGYEQYF
clone size: .; V gene: TRBV5-6; CDR3 length: 16; CDR3 protein: CASSWGLSGIQETQYF
clone size: .; V gene: TRBV7-3; CDR3 length: 16; CDR3 protein: CASSLSGDARNGELFF
clone size: .; V gene: TRBV10-3; CDR3 length: 13; CDR3 protein: CAIRHEDTYEQYF
clone size: .; V gene: TRBV4-1; CDR3 length: 17; CDR3 protein: CASSQDKVGTGYYGYTF
clone size: .; V gene: TRBV4-2; CDR3 length: 16; CDR3 protein: CASSQVTGIYTGELFF
clone size: .; V gene: TRBV6-1; CDR3 length: 14; CDR3 protein: CATKQGANGNTIYF
clone size: few; V gene: TRBV9; CDR3 length: 16; CDR3 protein: CASSKDPLQGGEKLFF
clone size: .; V gene: TRBV6-1; CDR3 length: 14; CDR3 protein: CASSENRGAQPQHF
clone size: .; V gene: TRBV15; CDR3 length: 17; CDR3 protein: CATSTVSPGREADEQFF